This entry lists 19 T cell receptor beta chains sequenced from one sample in a study of shared clonotypes between healthy human individuals. TCRdb's table, derived via immunoSEQ multiplex PCR, lists solely in-frame clones and lacks some. The sample comprises some 1,400,000 clones, more than 95% of which are singletons, and 0.95% to 1.5% rests with the top ten. The sequenced sample was naive CD4+ T cells sorted from blood. Documented subset: CD45RA+ positively selected. These receptors were taken from a man aged 30 to 45 in good health.

This clone was detected only a few times. The genes are TRBV15 and TRBJ1-5, with a possible D match to TRBD1 (6 bases). Germline assignment: CDR1 LNHNV and CDR2 YYDKDF (reference sequence). Trimming stripped 3 bases from V and 6 bases from J, with 12 bases between. This CDR3 is 14 amino acids long. CDR3 region: CATSSYRAFQPQHF. The CDR3 DNA is TGTGCCACCAGCAGCTACAGGGCCTTTCAGCCCCAGCATTTT.

The chain has TRBV28 and TRBJ1-4, with no clear D. CDR1 MDHEN and CDR2 SYDVKM come from the germline V gene. CDR3 length: 14 residues. V was clipped by 5 bases and J by 7 bases, with 14 bases between them. The CDR3 DNA sequence: TGTGCCAGCAGTCCACCCGGTGTTGGTGAAAAACTGTTTTTT. Translated, it gives CASSPPGVGEKLFF.

The table lists this clone with a count of one. CDR3 residues: CASSSSGGSGGEQFF. CDR3 in DNA: TGTGCCAGCAGCTCTAGCGGAGGCTCGGGAGGTGAGCAGTTCTTC. The rearrangement uses TRBV9 and TRBJ2-1; 7 positions match TRBD2. Trimming took 4 bases from V and 9 from J; bases not matched to a gene: 13. Germline-derived CDR1 and CDR2 are SGDLS and YYNGEE. There are 15 residues in the CDR3.

V gene TRBV5-1 combines with J gene TRBJ1-3, with D perhaps TRBD1 (5 bases). Trimming pared 2 bases from V and 3 bases from J, leaving 15 bases between. Per germline, CDR1 SGHRS and CDR2 YFSETQ. The CDR3 sequence is 16 residues long. CDR3 DNA sequence: TGCGCCAGCAGCTTAACCGCGGGACTGAGTGGAAACACCATATATTTT. Translated, it gives CASSLTAGLSGNTIYF. Filled out from reference TRBV5-1 and TRBJ1-3, the complete variable domain reads KAGVTQTPRYLIKTRGQQVTLSCSPISGHRSVSWYQQTPGQGLQFLFEYFSETQRNKGNFPGRFSGRQFSNSRSEMNVSTLELGDSALYLCASSLTAGLSGNTIYFGEGSWLTVV.

The V call is TRBV4-3, the J call TRBJ2-2, with 8 positions matching TRBD1. The trim removed 1 base at V and 6 bases at J, leaving 4 bases unmatched. The V gene's germline CDR1 is LGHNA and CDR2 YSLEER. The CDR3 is made up of 15 amino acids. CDR3 bases: TGCGCCAGCAGCCAAGGACAGGGGCTAGCCGGGGAGCTGTTTTTT. This sequence encodes CASSQGQGLAGELFF.

The V gene is TRBV7-2, the J gene TRBJ1-4; D gene unclear. The germline gives CDR1 SGHTA, CDR2 FQGNSA. V was shortened by 4 bases and J by 6 bases, with 6 bases between the two germline ends. The CDR3 length is 12 residues. CDR3 in amino acids: CASSYEDEKLFF. The CDR3 DNA reads TGTGCCAGCAGCTATGAGGATGAAAAACTGTTTTTT.

This clone was recorded once. The rearrangement links TRBV5-5 to TRBJ2-3; a possible D gene is TRBD1 (6 bases). Trimming stripped 2 bases from V and 0 bases from J, with 7 bases between. The CDR3 totals 14 residues. Germline V gives CDR1 SGHKS, CDR2 YYEKEE (reference sequence). CDR3 protein: CASSFDRSTDTQYF. As DNA, the CDR3 is TGTGCCAGCAGCTTCGACAGGAGCACAGATACGCAGTATTTT.

The chain uses TRBV30 and TRBJ2-7, with 7 positions matching TRBD1. Germline CDR1 and CDR2: GTSNPN and SVGIG (reference sequence). The CDR3 extends over 13 amino acids. Germline trimming cut 6 bases from V and 5 bases from J; bases unmatched to any gene: 10. Here the CDR3 reads CACRQGNSNEQYF. The CDR3 bases are TGTGCCTGTCGACAGGGAAACTCTAACGAGCAGTACTTC.

This clone has only one observation. The rearrangement joins TRBV10-3 to TRBJ1-4; D is undetermined. Germline V gene lookup returns CDR1 ENHRY and CDR2 SYGVKD. The CDR3 extends over 12 amino acids. V lost 2 bases and J lost 8, with 6 bases in between. In DNA, the CDR3 is TGTGCCATCAGTGAGGGTCCGGAAAAACTGTTTTTT. Amino acids: CAISEGPEKLFF.

The V gene is TRBV7-9, the J gene TRBJ2-5, with D perhaps matching TRBD2 (5 bases). Trimming removed 5 bases from V and 7 bases from J, with 20 bases in between. The germline CDR1 and CDR2 sequences are SEHNR and FQNEAQ (reference sequence). The CDR3 sequence is 15 residues long. The CDR3 bases are TGTGCCAGCAGCAGTAGAGGGTCAAGGCAGGCGACCCAGTACTTC. It codes for CASSSRGSRQATQYF.

J is TRBJ2-6 and V is TRBV19; 8 bases fit TRBD2. The CDR3 sequence is 17 residues long. CDR1 is LNHDA, CDR2 SQIVND, per germline (reference sequence). With 3 bases clipped from V and 0 bases from J, the junction kept 4 bases outside the gene matches. CDR3 bases: TGTGCCAGTAGTATGATGACTAGCGCCTCTGGGGCCAACGTCCTGACTTTC. It specifies CASSMMTSASGANVLTF.

V usage is TRBV7-8 and J usage is TRBJ1-1, with D tentatively TRBD1 (5 bases). Germline CDR1 and CDR2: SGHVS and FQNEAQ. Trimming removed 2 bases at V and 3 bases at J, with 13 bases between. The CDR3 extends over 15 amino acids. The CDR3 nucleotides are TGTGCCAGCAGCTTACGGTTGGGAGGGGACACTGAAGCTTTCTTT. Amino acids: CASSLRLGGDTEAFF.

The V and J genes are TRBV29-1 and TRBJ2-1; D is ambiguous. The V gene lost 3 bases and the J gene lost 4 bases, with 13 bases spanning the gap. This CDR3 comprises 14 residues. The germline gives CDR1 SQVTM, CDR2 ANQGSEA. The CDR3, as DNA: TGCAGCGTTGATGGTCGCAGTCTGTACAATGAGCAGTTCTTC. Protein sequence: CSVDGRSLYNEQFF.

The J gene is TRBJ2-4, the V gene TRBV19; D gene unclear. Trimming shortened V by 3 bases and J by 0 bases, and 15 bases separated the two germline ends. The germline gives CDR1 LNHDA, CDR2 SQIVND (reference sequence). CDR3 length: 17 amino acids. This chain's CDR3 is CASSITWRTLAKNIQYF. The CDR3 DNA follows: TGTGCCAGTAGTATTACGTGGCGAACCCTAGCCAAAAACATTCAGTACTTC.

V is TRBV28 and J is TRBJ2-6; D uncertain. V was shortened by 2 bases and J by 0 bases, with 5 bases between the two germline ends. Germline V lookup: CDR1 MDHEN, CDR2 SYDVKM. The CDR3 spans 15 residues. The CDR3 region is CASSLTLSGANVLTF. In DNA, the CDR3 is TGTGCCAGCAGTTTAACCCTCTCTGGGGCCAACGTCCTGACTTTC.

The chain employs TRBV30 and TRBJ1-2; no reliable D call. The germline V gene has CDR1 GTSNPN and CDR2 SVGIG (reference sequence). This CDR3 has 11 residues. Deletions cut 2 bases from V and 8 bases from J, with 9 bases between. The CDR3 reads CAWSWSAGYTF. Written as DNA, the CDR3 is TGTGCCTGGAGTTGGTCCGCAGGCTACACCTTC.

V is TRBV14 and J is TRBJ2-3; D not resolved. CDR1 and CDR2 from the germline V gene are SGHDN and FVKESK. The CDR3 runs 20 residues. The V end lost 1 base, the J end lost 1 base, and 24 bases lay between the germline ends. The CDR3 is CASSQVSQLGVGRGTDTQYF. The CDR3 DNA is TGTGCCAGCAGCCAAGTGAGCCAGCTAGGTGTCGGACGCGGCACAGATACGCAGTATTTT.

The CDR3 DNA reads TGTGCCAGCAGCCCGGGGGGCGACAATCAGCCCCAGCATTTT. Translated: CASSPGGDNQPQHF. The rearrangement links TRBV9 to TRBJ1-5; D might be TRBD1 (6 bases). This CDR3 has 14 residues. Germline lookup yields CDR1 SGDLS and CDR2 YYNGEE. Trimming cost V 4 bases and J 3 bases, with 11 bases left between them.

As regards this clone: This CDR3 is also generated by other DNA sequences in the sample. The J gene is TRBJ2-3, the V gene TRBV28, with D possibly being TRBD1 (5 bases). This CDR3 comprises 15 residues. Germline-derived CDR1 and CDR2 are MDHEN and SYDVKM. Trimming removed 1 base from V and 1 base from J, with 9 bases in between. CDR3 in DNA: TGTGCCAGCAGTTTATCAGGGTTGGGCACAGATACGCAGTATTTT. It is translated as CASSLSGLGTDTQYF.